This TCR beta chain is from a study of cytomegalovirus exposure and HLA in healthy donors. Study-wide results and limits: For most TCR sequences rarity was the rule, although some public TCRs occurred in many donors. The authors confirmed in vitro that a few CMV-associated chains were specific for CMV antigens. About 90% or about 30% of the time was how often most TCR beta V segments were productive, according to an earlier analysis.

The length of the CDR3 is 15 residues. J lost 4 bases, V lost 7 bases, and 7 bases had no gene match. CDR1 and CDR2 (germline): MDHEN, SYDVKM. Concerning this clone: Its antigen is as yet unknown.

A multiplex PCR was run with 60 Vbeta primers and 13 Jbeta primers. The method was immunoSEQ multiplex PCR; TCRdb's version includes in-frame clones alone and lacks a portion of them. Its table lists 100,000 to 150,000 clones. The sequence was collected from a young man in good health and CMV-seronegative. The chain uses TRBV28 and TRBJ2-1, with TRBD2 identical over 10 bases. Sequencing used PBMCs. Written as DNA, the CDR3 is TGTGCCAGCACTCATACTAGCGGGGCATACAATGAGCAGTTCTTC. Encoded protein: CASTHTSGAYNEQFF.